This TCR beta chain was found in a study of T cells in localized non-small cell lung cancer. The study's findings and limits: Since sequencing was restricted to only one region of the tumor, intratumor heterogeneity remains a possibility. Of the tissues analyzed, uninvolved adjacent lung showed maximal T cell clonality, greater than tumor. Prolonged overall survival went with higher T cell density in the blood.

Measured with immunoSEQ multiplex PCR; TCRdb has only the in-frame clones, and not every one. The repertoire holds more than 45,000 clones, with around 77% as singletons. With regard to this clone: What it recognizes is unknown.

The CDR3 extends over 15 amino acids. V gave up 3 bases and J gave up 7 bases, with 19 bases separating them. In germline, CDR1 is SGHNT, CDR2 YYREEE (reference sequence). Sequenced material: peripheral blood, taken before any cancer treatment. This clonotype originated in a man between 40 and 70 years old with stage I squamous cell lung carcinoma. The chain joins TRBV5-4 to TRBJ1-2, with D tentatively TRBD1 (5 bases). This chain's CDR3 is CASSSYQGGSFGYTF. The CDR3 nucleotides read TGTGCCAGCAGCTCCTACCAGGGAGGGTCCTTTGGCTACACCTTC.